Detailed here is one TCR beta chain. No antigen is known for it. The germline V gene has CDR1 SGDLS and CDR2 YYNGEE. The CDR3 runs to 14 residues. Trimming cost V 0 bases and J 6 bases, with 9 bases left between them. The source of the sample is a study of vaccination effects on CD4 cells after COVID-19. The repertoire was sequenced with immunoSEQ multiplex PCR; TCRdb's copy has only in-frame clones and lacks some. The sample consists of tens of thousands of clones, around 70% of them appearing once. CD4+ T cells specific for antigen were expanded with viral peptide pools by the ViraFEST assay before sequencing. At the end of about 10 days of culture, CD4+ T cells were isolated. Nobody among the vaccine recipients had prior SARS-CoV-2 infection (nucleocapsid antibodies were negative).

This clonotype originated in a human donor who received a COVID-19 vaccine. The source material was CD4+ T cells from PBMCs cultured with HCoV-229E spike peptides, sampled before COVID-19 vaccination. The chain is built from TRBV9 and TRBJ2-2; D is unresolved. In DNA form, the CDR3 reads TGTGCCAGCAGCGTAGATCTGGGTTCCGGGGAGCTGTTTTTT. This gives the protein CASSVDLGSGELFF.